This T cell receptor beta chain was sequenced during a study of cytomegalovirus exposure and HLA in healthy donors. The PCR employed 60 Vbeta primers together with 13 Jbeta primers. The repertoire was sequenced with immunoSEQ multiplex PCR; TCRdb's copy has only in-frame clones and lacks some. Of about 91,000 clones in the sample, under 75% were seen once. This clonotype originated in a human donor in good health. Sequences were obtained from PBMCs.

CDR3 DNA sequence: TGTGCCAGCAGTGGGACAGGGGATGGCTACACCTTC. It specifies CASSGTGDGYTF. The J gene is TRBJ1-2, the V gene TRBV6-5, with 10 bases fitting TRBD1. The V gene end was trimmed by 5 bases and the J gene end by 6 bases; junction bases not matched to a gene: 0. The CDR3 sequence is 12 residues long. Germline V gives CDR1 MNHEY, CDR2 SVGAGI.